These T cell receptor beta chains were read from a single sample in a study of blood T cell repertoires in COVID-19. TCRdb's table, derived via immunoSEQ multiplex PCR, lists solely in-frame clones and lacks some. The sample holds 100,000 or so clones; more than 85% are singletons and the top ten take roughly 1.9%. Sequencing was done on a sample of peripheral blood. The receptor source for this set is a man in his fifties with active COVID-19. CDR3s include the opening cysteine and the closing phenylalanine or tryptophan. A D gene is named only where the DNA matches it firmly. The size entry is marked missing in some rows and otherwise reads once, few, many or a size class.

v_call: TRBV11-3; d_call: -; j_call: TRBJ1-1; clone_size: -; cdr3_aa: CASSQTSGLPKDTEAFF; cdr3_nt: TGTGCCAGCAGCCAGACTTCGGGACTCCCGAAGGACACTGAAGCTTTCTTT
v_call: TRBV18; d_call: TRBD1; j_call: TRBJ1-2; clone_size: once; cdr3_aa: CASSPGTDGYTF; cdr3_nt: TGTGCCAGCTCACCGGGGACAGATGGCTACACCTTC
v_call: TRBV19; d_call: TRBD2; j_call: TRBJ2-5; clone_size: -; cdr3_aa: CASSFSGSRRETQYF; cdr3_nt: TGTGCCAGTAGTTTTAGCGGGAGTAGGAGGGAGACCCAGTACTTC
v_call: TRBV19; d_call: -; j_call: TRBJ2-1; clone_size: -; cdr3_aa: CASSTRGGSYNEQFF; cdr3_nt: TGTGCCAGTAGCACTCGGGGAGGCTCCTACAATGAGCAGTTCTTC
v_call: TRBV5-1; d_call: TRBD2; j_call: TRBJ2-3; clone_size: -; cdr3_aa: CASSPGSSGNTDTQYF; cdr3_nt: TGCGCCAGCAGCCCGGGGTCCAGCGGGAACACAGATACGCAGTATTTT
v_call: TRBV6-5; d_call: TRBD1; j_call: TRBJ1-5; clone_size: -; cdr3_aa: CASSTGTGNYQPQHF; cdr3_nt: TGTGCCAGCAGTACCGGGACAGGGAATTATCAGCCCCAGCATTTT
v_call: TRBV7-8; d_call: -; j_call: TRBJ2-3; clone_size: -; cdr3_aa: CASSPSGSSTDTQYF; cdr3_nt: TGTGCCAGCAGCCCGAGCGGCTCTAGCACAGATACGCAGTATTTT
v_call: TRBV19; d_call: -; j_call: TRBJ2-7; clone_size: -; cdr3_aa: CASSIGSSYEQYF; cdr3_nt: TGTGCCAGTAGTATAGGGAGCTCCTACGAGCAGTACTTC
v_call: TRBV14; d_call: -; j_call: TRBJ1-2; clone_size: -; cdr3_aa: CASSQQPPGGYTF; cdr3_nt: TGTGCCAGCAGTCAACAGCCTCCGGGTGGCTACACCTTC
v_call: TRBV29-1; d_call: -; j_call: TRBJ2-5; clone_size: -; cdr3_aa: CSVEDVYDQETQYF; cdr3_nt: TGCAGCGTTGAAGATGTCTATGACCAAGAGACCCAGTACTTC
v_call: TRBV6-5; d_call: TRBD1; j_call: TRBJ1-1; clone_size: -; cdr3_aa: CASRGDRINTEAFF; cdr3_nt: TGTGCCAGCAGGGGGGACAGGATCAACACTGAAGCTTTCTTT
v_call: TRBV12-3/TRBV12-4; d_call: TRBD1; j_call: TRBJ2-1; clone_size: -; cdr3_aa: CASSWGQGPFF; cdr3_nt: TGTGCCAGCAGTTGGGGACAGGGGCCGTTCTTC
v_call: TRBV18; d_call: TRBD2; j_call: TRBJ2-1; clone_size: -; cdr3_aa: CASSRGTSENNEQFF; cdr3_nt: TGTGCCAGCTCACGAGGGACTAGCGAGAACAATGAGCAGTTCTTC
v_call: TRBV13; d_call: -; j_call: TRBJ1-2; clone_size: -; cdr3_aa: CASSLGRARLNYGYTF; cdr3_nt: TGTGCCAGCAGCTTAGGCCGAGCACGTTTGAACTATGGCTACACCTTC
v_call: TRBV5-1; d_call: -; j_call: TRBJ2-1; clone_size: -; cdr3_aa: CASSLAQGGGNEQFF; cdr3_nt: TGCGCCAGCAGCTTGGCTCAGGGGGGAGGCAATGAGCAGTTCTTC
v_call: TRBV18; d_call: -; j_call: TRBJ1-1; clone_size: -; cdr3_aa: CASSPSGRYTEAFF; cdr3_nt: TGTGCCAGCTCACCTTCAGGGAGGTACACTGAAGCTTTCTTT
v_call: TRBV6-2/TRBV6-3; d_call: -; j_call: TRBJ2-1; clone_size: -; cdr3_aa: CASSLQEGWHNEQFF; cdr3_nt: TGTGCCAGCAGTTTACAGGAGGGTTGGCACAATGAGCAGTTCTTC
v_call: TRBV2; d_call: TRBD1; j_call: TRBJ1-1; clone_size: -; cdr3_aa: CASKGTGEIGTEAFF; cdr3_nt: TGTGCCAGCAAAGGTACAGGGGAGATCGGAACTGAAGCTTTCTTT
v_call: TRBV29-1; d_call: TRBD1; j_call: TRBJ1-2; clone_size: -; cdr3_aa: CSVETPEGASYGYTF; cdr3_nt: TGCAGCGTTGAAACTCCGGAGGGGGCGTCCTATGGCTACACCTTC
v_call: TRBV4-1; d_call: -; j_call: TRBJ2-5; clone_size: -; cdr3_aa: CASSQDSGSVETQYF; cdr3_nt: TGCGCCAGCAGCCAAGACTCAGGGTCCGTAGAGACCCAGTACTTC
v_call: TRBV5-8; d_call: TRBD2; j_call: TRBJ2-5; clone_size: -; cdr3_aa: CASSLLASGSETQYF; cdr3_nt: TGTGCCAGCAGCTTGTTGGCTAGCGGGAGTGAGACCCAGTACTTC
v_call: TRBV18; d_call: -; j_call: TRBJ1-2; clone_size: -; cdr3_aa: CASSPEGVYGYTF; cdr3_nt: TGTGCCAGCTCACCAGAGGGGGTCTATGGCTACACCTTC
v_call: TRBV6-6; d_call: -; j_call: TRBJ1-3; clone_size: once; cdr3_aa: CASIRSDTIYF; cdr3_nt: TGTGCCAGCATTAGGAGTGACACCATATATTTT
v_call: TRBV7-6; d_call: -; j_call: TRBJ2-2; clone_size: few; cdr3_aa: CASSLSGTNTGELFF; cdr3_nt: TGTGCCAGCAGCCTTAGCGGTACGAACACCGGGGAGCTGTTTTTT
v_call: TRBV5-4; d_call: -; j_call: TRBJ2-7; clone_size: -; cdr3_aa: CASSSGHLPHEQYF; cdr3_nt: TGTGCCAGCAGCTCGGGACACCTACCCCACGAGCAGTACTTC
v_call: TRBV9; d_call: TRBD2; j_call: TRBJ2-4; clone_size: -; cdr3_aa: CASSPGTSGSIAKNIQYF; cdr3_nt: TGTGCCAGCAGCCCCGGGACTAGCGGGAGTATTGCCAAAAACATTCAGTACTTC
v_call: TRBV7-8; d_call: -; j_call: TRBJ1-4; clone_size: few; cdr3_aa: CASSRLGPNEKLFF; cdr3_nt: TGTGCCAGCAGCCGATTGGGCCCCAATGAAAAACTGTTTTTT
v_call: TRBV27; d_call: TRBD2; j_call: TRBJ2-5; clone_size: -; cdr3_aa: CASSSARRLAGGLRETQYF; cdr3_nt: TGTGCCAGCAGTTCGGCGCGCAGACTAGCGGGGGGACTGCGAGAGACCCAGTACTTC
v_call: TRBV30; d_call: -; j_call: TRBJ1-2; clone_size: -; cdr3_aa: CAWRPRQGLLSGYTF; cdr3_nt: TGTGCCTGGAGGCCGCGGCAGGGATTACTCTCCGGCTACACCTTC
v_call: TRBV5-1; d_call: -; j_call: TRBJ1-1; clone_size: -; cdr3_aa: CASSLVTAMNTEAFF; cdr3_nt: TGCGCCAGCAGCTTGGTTACAGCCATGAACACTGAAGCTTTCTTT
v_call: TRBV5-4; d_call: TRBD2; j_call: TRBJ2-3; clone_size: -; cdr3_aa: CASSLAGGRGDTQYF; cdr3_nt: TGTGCCAGCAGCTTGGCAGGTGGGCGGGGGGATACGCAGTATTTT
v_call: TRBV21-1; d_call: -; j_call: TRBJ2-5; clone_size: -; cdr3_aa: CASSKAGRPETQYF; cdr3_nt: TGTGCCAGCAGCAAAGCCGGGAGGCCAGAGACCCAGTACTTC
v_call: TRBV4-1; d_call: TRBD1; j_call: TRBJ1-1; clone_size: -; cdr3_aa: CASSLGTAMTFF; cdr3_nt: TGCGCCAGCAGCCTAGGGACAGCCATGACTTTCTTT
v_call: TRBV3-1/TRBV3-2; d_call: -; j_call: TRBJ1-6; clone_size: -; cdr3_aa: CASSQVGGRALHF; cdr3_nt: TGTGCCAGCAGCCAAGTCGGGGGTAGGGCCCTCCACTTT
v_call: TRBV2; d_call: -; j_call: TRBJ2-3; clone_size: -; cdr3_aa: CASRAIPGGGSTDTQYF; cdr3_nt: TGTGCCAGCAGAGCGATTCCAGGGGGCGGGAGTACAGATACGCAGTATTTT
v_call: TRBV7-2; d_call: TRBD1; j_call: TRBJ2-7; clone_size: -; cdr3_aa: CASSLDGTGGTYEQYF; cdr3_nt: TGTGCCAGCAGCTTAGACGGGACAGGGGGCACCTACGAGCAGTACTTC
v_call: TRBV18; d_call: TRBD2; j_call: TRBJ2-3; clone_size: -; cdr3_aa: CASSPEVAGATDTQYF; cdr3_nt: TGTGCCAGCTCCCCAGAGGTAGCGGGGGCGACAGATACGCAGTATTTT
v_call: TRBV3-1/TRBV3-2; d_call: TRBD1; j_call: TRBJ1-3; clone_size: once; cdr3_aa: CASSTTGAGGNTIYF; cdr3_nt: TGTGCCAGCAGCACGACAGGGGCCGGCGGTAACACCATATATTTT